These T cell receptor beta chains were read from a single sample in a study of CD8+CD57+ T cells in acquired aplastic anemia. MiXCR, run by TCRdb on the reads, gives a single entry per CDR3 protein. Here the sample spans approximately 98,000 distinct CDR3 sequences, less than 75% being singletons. The specimen was sorted CD4+, CD8+, or CD8+CD57+ T cells (not recorded which) from PBMCs. These receptors came from a human donor with aplastic anemia. Both conserved end residues are part of each CDR3. Each record gives: clone size, D gene, V gene, J gene, CDR3 DNA, CDR3 protein. A D gene is named only where the DNA matches it firmly. Only part of the rows carry a size: once, few, many, or a class if the clone is expanded.

>.|.|TRBV2|TRBJ1-2
TGTGCCAGCAGTCCCTCCCCGGCCCTCGCAGGTGGCTACACCTTC
CASSPSPALAGGYTF
>.|.|TRBV20-1|TRBJ2-3
TGCAGTGCAAGCGCAGGATCCACAGATACGCAGTATTTT
CSASAGSTDTQYF
>.|.|TRBV2|TRBJ2-7
TGTGCCAGCGCGAGGGGTTCCGAGCAGTACTTC
CASARGSEQYF
>.|TRBD1|TRBV10-3|TRBJ2-7
TGTGCCATCACCCGATATAAGACAGGGGCAGCCGAGCAGTACTTC
CAITRYKTGAAEQYF
>.|.|TRBV10-1|TRBJ2-7
TGCGCCAGCTTACTTACCGGGACCGAGACCTACGAGCAGTACTTC
CASLLTGTETYEQYF
>.|.|TRBV19|TRBJ1-1
TGTGCCAGTAGTATGACATTGAACACTGAAGCTTTCTTT
CASSMTLNTEAFF
>few|TRBD1|TRBV10-3|TRBJ2-1
TGTGCCATCACGCGGGACAGGGGAAATGAGCAGTTCTTC
CAITRDRGNEQFF
>.|TRBD1|TRBV5-8|TRBJ1-4
TGTGCCAGCAGCTGGACAGGGCGTGAAAAACTGTTTTTT
CASSWTGREKLFF
>.|.|TRBV7-2|TRBJ2-7
TGTGCCAGCAGCTTAAGTAACAGCTACGAGCAGTACTTC
CASSLSNSYEQYF
>.|.|TRBV2|TRBJ2-7
TGTGCCAGCAGATTGACAGGAGCCTACGAGCAGTACTTC
CASRLTGAYEQYF
>few|.|TRBV24-1|TRBJ2-7
TGTGCCACCAGTGATGTAGCGGCCAGGGAGCAGTACTTC
CATSDVAAREQYF
>once|.|TRBV5-1|TRBJ1-1
TGCGCCAGCAGCTTGGCCGCAGGGAGCACTGAAGCTTTCTTT
CASSLAAGSTEAFF
>.|.|TRBV2|TRBJ2-3
TGTGCCAGCAGGGTAGGGGTCACAGATACGCAGTATTTT
CASRVGVTDTQYF
>.|.|TRBV20-1|TRBJ1-1
TGCAGTGCTAGGCCAGGGTCCATGAACACTGAAGCTTTCTTT
CSARPGSMNTEAFF
>.|.|TRBV6-5|TRBJ1-1
TGTGCCAGCAGTTACGAGCAGGGATGGAACACTGAAGCTTTCTTT
CASSYEQGWNTEAFF
>.|.|TRBV7-2|TRBJ2-3
TGTGCCAGCAGCTTAGAAGAGTCGGATACGCAGTATTTT
CASSLEESDTQYF